The present T cell receptor beta chain was sequenced within a study of control samples from healthy donors and cancer patients. This clone was found once. The germline gives CDR1 SNHLY, CDR2 FYNNEI. The junction had 4 bases not matched to a gene; V was cut back by 6 bases and J by 4 bases. The CDR3 contains 13 residues. Profiling relied on immunoSEQ multiplex PCR, and the TCRdb table lists in-frame clones only, not all of them. The profile shows 150,000 to 200,000 clones, roughly 90% of them singletons. This sequence was found in a woman between 45 and 65 years old in good health. J is TRBJ1-1 and V is TRBV2; 8 positions match TRBD1. Sequenced input: blood. CDR3 residues: CASSGQGSTEAFF. In nucleotides, the CDR3 is TGTGCCAGCAGCGGACAGGGTAGCACTGAAGCTTTCTTT.